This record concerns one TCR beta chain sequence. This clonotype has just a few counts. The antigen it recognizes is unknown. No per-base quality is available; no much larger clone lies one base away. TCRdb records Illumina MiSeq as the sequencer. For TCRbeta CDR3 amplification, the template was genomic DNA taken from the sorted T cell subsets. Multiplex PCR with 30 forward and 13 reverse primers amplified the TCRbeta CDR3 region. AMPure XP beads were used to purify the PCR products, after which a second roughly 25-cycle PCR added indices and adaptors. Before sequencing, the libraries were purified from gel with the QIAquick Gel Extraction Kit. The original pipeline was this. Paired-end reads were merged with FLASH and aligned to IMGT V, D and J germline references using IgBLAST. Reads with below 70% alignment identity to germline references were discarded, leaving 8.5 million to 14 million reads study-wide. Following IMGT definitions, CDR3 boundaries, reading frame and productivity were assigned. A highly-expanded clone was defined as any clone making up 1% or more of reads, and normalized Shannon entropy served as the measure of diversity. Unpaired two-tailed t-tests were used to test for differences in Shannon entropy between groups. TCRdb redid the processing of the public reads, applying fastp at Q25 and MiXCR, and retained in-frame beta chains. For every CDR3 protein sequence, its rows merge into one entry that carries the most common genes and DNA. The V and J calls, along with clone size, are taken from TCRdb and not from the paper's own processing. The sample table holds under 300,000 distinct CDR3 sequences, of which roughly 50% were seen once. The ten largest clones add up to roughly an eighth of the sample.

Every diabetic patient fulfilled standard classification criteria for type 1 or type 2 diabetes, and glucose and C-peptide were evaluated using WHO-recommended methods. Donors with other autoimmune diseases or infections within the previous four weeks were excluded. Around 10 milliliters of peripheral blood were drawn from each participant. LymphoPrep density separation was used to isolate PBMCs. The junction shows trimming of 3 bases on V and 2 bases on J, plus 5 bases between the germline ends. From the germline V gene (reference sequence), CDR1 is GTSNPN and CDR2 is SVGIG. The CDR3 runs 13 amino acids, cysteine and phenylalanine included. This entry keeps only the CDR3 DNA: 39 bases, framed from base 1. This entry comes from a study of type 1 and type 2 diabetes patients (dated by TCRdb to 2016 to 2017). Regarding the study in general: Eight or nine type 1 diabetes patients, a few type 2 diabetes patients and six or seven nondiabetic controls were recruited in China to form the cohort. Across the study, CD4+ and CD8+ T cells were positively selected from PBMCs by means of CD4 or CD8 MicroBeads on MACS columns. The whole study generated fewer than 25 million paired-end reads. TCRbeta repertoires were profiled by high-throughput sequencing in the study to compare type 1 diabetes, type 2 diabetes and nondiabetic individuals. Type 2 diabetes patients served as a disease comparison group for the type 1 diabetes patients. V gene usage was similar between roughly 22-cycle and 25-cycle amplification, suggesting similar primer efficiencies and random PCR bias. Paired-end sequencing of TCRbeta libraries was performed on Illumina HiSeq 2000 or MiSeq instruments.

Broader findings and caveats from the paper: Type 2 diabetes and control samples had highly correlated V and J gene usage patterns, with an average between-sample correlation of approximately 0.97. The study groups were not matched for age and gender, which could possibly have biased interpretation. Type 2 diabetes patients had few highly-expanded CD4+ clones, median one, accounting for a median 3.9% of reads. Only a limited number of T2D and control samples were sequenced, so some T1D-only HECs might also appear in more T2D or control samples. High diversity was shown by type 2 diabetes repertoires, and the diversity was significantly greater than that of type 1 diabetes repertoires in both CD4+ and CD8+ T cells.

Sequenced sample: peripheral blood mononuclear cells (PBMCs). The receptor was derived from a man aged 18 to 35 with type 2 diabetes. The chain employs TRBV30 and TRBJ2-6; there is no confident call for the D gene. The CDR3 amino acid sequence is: CAWRNAGANVLTF. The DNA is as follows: TGTGCCTGGAGAAATGCTGGGGCCAACGTCCTGACTTTC.